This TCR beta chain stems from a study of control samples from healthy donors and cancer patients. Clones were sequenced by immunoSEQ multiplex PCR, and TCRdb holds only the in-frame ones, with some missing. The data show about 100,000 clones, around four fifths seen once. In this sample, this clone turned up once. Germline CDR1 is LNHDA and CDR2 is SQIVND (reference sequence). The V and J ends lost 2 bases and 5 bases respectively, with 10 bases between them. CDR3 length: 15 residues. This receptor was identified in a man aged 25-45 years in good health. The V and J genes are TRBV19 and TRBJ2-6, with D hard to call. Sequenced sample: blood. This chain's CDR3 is CASSITKGRANVLTF. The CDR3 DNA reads TGTGCCAGTAGTATAACTAAGGGAAGGGCCAACGTCCTGACTTTC.